A selection of T cell receptor beta chains follows, all from one sample in a study of beta chain features in type 1 diabetes. TCRdb's table, derived via immunoSEQ multiplex PCR, lists solely in-frame clones and lacks some. The sample includes about 360,000 clones, roughly an eighth of them seen just once. Sequenced input: naive CD4+ T cells from blood. These receptors came from a young woman with type 1 diabetes. The CDR3 runs from the conserved cysteine through the conserved F or W. A D gene is named only where the DNA matches it firmly. A clone size is listed for some rows: how often the clone was seen (once, few, many), or a class if it is expanded.

>-|TRBV7-9|TRBJ1-1|-
CASSPSATDNTEAFF
TGTGCCAGCAGCCCTTCTGCGACAGACAACACTGAAGCTTTCTTT
>TRBD1|TRBV4-3|TRBJ1-6|few
CASSRKARDRTNSPLHF
TGCGCCAGCAGCCGCAAAGCCAGGGACAGGACTAATTCACCCCTCCACTTT
>TRBD1|TRBV5-1|TRBJ2-2|-
CASSIQGDTGELFF
TGCGCCAGCAGCATACAGGGGGACACCGGGGAGCTGTTTTTT
>TRBD1|TRBV19|TRBJ1-1|few
CAILPGQGFGEAFF
TGTGCCATACTTCCGGGACAGGGTTTCGGTGAAGCTTTCTTT
>TRBD1|TRBV2|TRBJ2-1|-
CASSGETGGWGEQFF
TGTGCCAGCAGTGGCGAGACAGGGGGCTGGGGTGAGCAGTTCTTC
>-|TRBV18|TRBJ1-2|-
CASSPLRDNRGYTF
TGTGCCAGCTCACCGCTCCGGGACAATAGAGGCTACACCTTC
>-|TRBV7-9|TRBJ1-2|-
CASSLDINYGYTF
TGTGCCAGCAGCCTAGACATTAACTATGGCTACACCTTC
>-|TRBV30|TRBJ2-7|-
CAWATSSYEQYF
TGTGCCTGGGCAACTAGTTCCTACGAGCAGTACTTC
>-|TRBV9|TRBJ2-3|few
CASRGTSTDTQYF
TGTGCCAGCCGGGGGACTAGCACAGATACGCAGTATTTT
>-|TRBV9|TRBJ1-3|-
CASSVESSSGNTIYF
TGTGCCAGCAGCGTAGAGAGTTCATCCGGAAACACCATATATTTT
>-|TRBV11-2|TRBJ1-4|-
CASSLEILEKLFF
TGTGCCAGCAGCTTAGAAATCCTGGAAAAACTGTTTTTT
>TRBD1|TRBV19|TRBJ2-5|-
CASRDRGRETQYF
TGTGCCAGTCGGGACAGGGGGCGAGAGACCCAGTACTTC